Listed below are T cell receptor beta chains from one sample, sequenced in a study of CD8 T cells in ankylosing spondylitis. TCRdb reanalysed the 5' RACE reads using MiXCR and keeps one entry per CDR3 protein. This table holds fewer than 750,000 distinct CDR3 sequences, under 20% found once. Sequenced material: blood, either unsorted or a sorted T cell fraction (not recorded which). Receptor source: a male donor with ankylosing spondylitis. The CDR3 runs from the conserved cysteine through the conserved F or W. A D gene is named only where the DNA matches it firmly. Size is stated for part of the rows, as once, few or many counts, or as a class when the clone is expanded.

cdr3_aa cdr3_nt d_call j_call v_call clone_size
CASSWGSKYQETQYF TGTGCCAGCAGTTGGGGCAGCAAGTACCAAGAGACCCAGTACTTC NA TRBJ2-5 TRBV6-2/TRBV6-3 few
CASSVAFDSSTDTQYF TGTGCCAGCAGCGTAGCCTTTGACAGCAGCACAGATACGCAGTATTTT NA TRBJ2-3 TRBV9 NA
CSARDPREPQTQYF TGCAGTGCTAGAGATCCCCGGGAGCCGCAGACCCAGTACTTC NA TRBJ2-5 TRBV20-1 NA
CASSFVGPGGSSYEQYF TGTGCCAGCAGTTTTGTGGGCCCGGGAGGGAGCTCCTACGAGCAGTACTTC TRBD2 TRBJ2-7 TRBV12-3/TRBV12-4 few
CASVEGAIGDTQYF TGTGCCAGCGTGGAGGGAGCGATTGGAGATACGCAGTATTTT NA TRBJ2-3 TRBV12-3/TRBV12-4 NA
CASSTQEYTEAFF TGTGCCAGCAGTACACAGGAGTACACTGAAGCTTTCTTT NA TRBJ1-1 TRBV7-6 NA
CAWTSSGLGDTQYF TGTGCCTGGACGTCTAGCGGGCTAGGGGATACGCAGTATTTT TRBD2 TRBJ2-3 TRBV30 NA
CASSWGRASDEQFF TGTGCCAGCAGTTGGGGGAGGGCCAGCGATGAGCAGTTCTTC TRBD2 TRBJ2-1 TRBV27 few
CASSSLAGRTAQYF TGTGCCAGCAGTTCCTTAGCGGGGCGGACCGCGCAGTACTTC TRBD2 TRBJ2-7 TRBV12-3/TRBV12-4 few
CASSEWGGLAGISSYNEQFF TGTGCCAGCAGTGAATGGGGGGGACTAGCGGGTATCAGCTCCTACAATGAGCAGTTCTTC TRBD2 TRBJ2-1 TRBV25-1 NA